A single sample is the source of the 7 T cell receptor beta chains below, sequenced in a study of beta chain features in type 1 diabetes. Study results and limitations: TCRB CDR3s from Type 1 diabetes patients were moderately but significantly shorter in all four CD4+ subsets.

The isolated RNA, all of it, was reverse transcribed, so expressed TCRB transcripts were what got sequenced. The table came from immunoSEQ multiplex PCR; TCRdb's copy has only in-frame clones and leaves some out. The table shows 310,000 or so clones, with over 7% occurring only once. Their antigens are not known. The sample consisted of central memory CD4+ T cells from blood. These receptors all come from a young man with type 1 diabetes.

A few counts support this clone. The V gene is TRBV7-2, the J gene TRBJ2-3, with TRBD2 matching over 11 bases. The CDR3 runs to 16 residues. After removal of 2 bases from V and 4 bases from J, the junction contained 5 bases not matched to a gene. The V gene's germline CDR1 is SGHTA and CDR2 FQGNSA. CDR3 coding DNA: TGTGCCAGCAGCTTATCGGTAGCGGGGGGGTCAGATACGCAGTATTTT. Its translation is CASSLSVAGGSDTQYF.

In its sample, this clone was seen many times. This sequence joins TRBV4-3 and TRBJ2-2; D unclear. V shed 0 bases and J shed 4 bases, with 6 bases lying between them. This CDR3 has 14 amino acids. CDR1 is LGHNA, CDR2 YSLEER, per germline. The CDR3 DNA reads TGCGCCAGCAGCCAAGATCCCACCACCGGGGAGCTGTTTTTT. Its translation: CASSQDPTTGELFF.

V and J are TRBV11-2 and TRBJ2-3, with 9 bases identical to TRBD2. CDR1 SGHAT and CDR2 FQNNGV come from the germline V gene. The length of the CDR3 is 16 residues. Trimming took 5 bases from V and 0 from J; bases not matched to a gene: 6. The CDR3, as DNA: TGTGCCAGCAGCCCTGGACTAGCGCTAAGCACAGATACGCAGTATTTT. Its protein is CASSPGLALSTDTQYF.

The rearrangement joins TRBV29-1 to TRBJ2-5, with 10 bases lining up with TRBD2. The CDR3 consists of 17 residues. Per germline, CDR1 SQVTM and CDR2 ANQGSEA. Trimming removed 0 bases from V and 2 bases from J; junction bases left unmatched: 9. The CDR3 nucleotides read TGCAGCGTTGAAGATCAAGTGGAGCGGGGGGGACAAGAGACCCAGTACTTC. Protein sequence: CSVEDQVERGGQETQYF.

The table lists this clone with a few counts. This sequence joins TRBV4-3 and TRBJ1-1; the D is unclear. Between the trimmed V and J ends, which lost 1 base and 3 bases, there was a span of 12 bases. CDR1 is LGHNA and CDR2 is YSLEER in the germline V gene. CDR3 length: 15 residues. The CDR3 DNA follows: TGCGCCAGCAGCCAAGGCGCCCAGGCTGACACTGAAGCTTTCTTT. It codes for CASSQGAQADTEAFF.

This chain uses TRBV5-1 with TRBJ2-5; 9 bases line up with TRBD1. With V trimmed by 6 bases and J by 4 bases, 7 bases remained unmatched. The CDR3 loop spans 14 amino acids. The germline V gene has CDR1 SGHRS and CDR2 YFSETQ. For the CDR3, the DNA is TGCGCCAGCACGTTGGGACAGGGTAGAGAGACCCAGTACTTC. Translation gives CASTLGQGRETQYF.

This clone was recorded a few times. V is TRBV18 and J is TRBJ2-3; D unresolved. The CDR3 length is 19 residues. The germline V gene has CDR1 KGHSH and CDR2 LQKENI. Trimming left V 3 bases short and J 1 base short, with 23 bases between. The CDR3 DNA follows: TGTGCCAGCTCACCGCCGGGTAGGATGGGTCTATTGGGCACAGATACGCAGTATTTT. The encoded protein is CASSPPGRMGLLGTDTQYF.